One sample yielded the 31 T cell receptor beta chains listed below, sequenced in a study of T cells after yellow fever vaccination. TCRdb called the 5' RACE reads again in MiXCR, with one record for every CDR3 protein. The sample gives over 300,000 distinct CDR3 sequences, around 7% of which show up once; 18% is in the top ten. The starting material was PBMCs, obtained approximately 47 days after the first yellow fever vaccination. All receptors come from a young man who received the YFV17D yellow fever vaccine.

This clonotype has at least ten counts. This chain connects TRBV20-1 to TRBJ2-1; 8 nucleotides agree with TRBD2. This CDR3 is 18 amino acids long. Trimming removed 0 bases from V and 11 bases from J; junction bases left unmatched: 21. CDR1 and CDR2 (germline): DFQATT, SNEGSKA (reference sequence). CDR3 amino acids: CSARDRTGAGGPFSKQFF. In DNA, the CDR3 is TGCAGTGCTAGAGATAGGACCGGGGCGGGGGGACCGTTTAGTAAGCAGTTCTTC.

V is TRBV4-3 and J is TRBJ2-7; 10 bases align to TRBD2. J gave up 5 bases and V 0 bases, and 7 bases lay outside the gene matches. The CDR3 has 16 amino acids. The germline CDR1 and CDR2 sequences are LGHNA and YSLEER. CDR3 bases: TGCGCCAGCAGCCAAGATCAGCGGGGGGGTCGCGACGAGCAGTACTTC. As protein: CASSQDQRGGRDEQYF.

This clonotype occurred many times. This chain links TRBV5-1 with TRBJ2-3, with TRBD2 matching over 8 bases. The germline CDR1 and CDR2 sequences are SGHRS and YFSETQ. V was pared by 4 bases and J by 6 bases, with 13 bases of the junction left unmatched. The length of the CDR3 is 16 residues. CDR3 sequence: CASSLWRSGGRDTQYF. The CDR3 DNA reads as TGCGCCAGCAGCCTATGGAGGAGCGGGGGACGTGATACGCAGTATTTT.

The chain employs TRBV7-2 and TRBJ2-5; a weak D match, TRBD2 (7 bases). This CDR3 region has 13 residues. V gave up 7 bases and J gave up 9 bases, with 18 bases separating them. Germline V gene data show CDR1 as SGHTA and CDR2 as FQGNSA. The CDR3, as DNA: TGTGCCAGCACCCACGGGGGGCGAGTCCCCCAGTACTTC. Translation: CASTHGGRVPQYF.

This clonotype was recorded at least ten times. The chain recombines TRBV7-2 with TRBJ2-3; D gene uncertain. The CDR3 length is 14 residues. V lost 4 bases, J lost 1 base, and 9 bases lay in between. Germline-derived CDR1 and CDR2 are SGHTA and FQGNSA. For the CDR3, the DNA is TGTGCCAGCAGCTCTGACTGGGGCACAGATACGCAGTATTTT. Residues: CASSSDWGTDTQYF.

The chain has TRBV6-6 and TRBJ2-7; D is undetermined. The CDR3 runs to 13 residues. The germline V and J ends were trimmed by 7 bases and 1 base, with 11 bases remaining between them. Germline assignment: CDR1 MNHNY and CDR2 SVGAGI (reference sequence). CDR3 residues: CASTHQGSYEQYV. As DNA, the CDR3 is TGTGCCAGCACCCACCAAGGGTCCTACGAGCAGTACGTC.

The chain recombines TRBV24-1 with TRBJ2-7, with TRBD1 matching 8 bases. The CDR3 length is 17 residues. Germline CDR1 and CDR2: KGHDR and SFDVKD. V was clipped by 3 bases and J by 5 bases; unmatched bases: 14. The CDR3 nucleotides read TGTGCCACCAGTGATCCCCCGACAGGGGTTGTCGTGGACGAGCAGTACTTC. Its translation is CATSDPPTGVVVDEQYF.

The chain uses TRBV20-1 and TRBJ2-3; 8 bases match TRBD1. Trimming took 0 bases from V and 1 from J; bases not matched to a gene: 6. This CDR3 has 16 residues. Germline V lookup: CDR1 DFQATT, CDR2 SNEGSKA (reference sequence). CDR3 nucleotide sequence: TGCAGTGCTAGAGACAGGGGGCGCGGGGGCACAGATACGCAGTATTTT. Translated, it gives CSARDRGRGGTDTQYF.

This clonotype was observed at least ten times. The genes are TRBV6-1 and TRBJ2-7; D not resolved. The CDR3 extends over 14 amino acids. V was trimmed by 2 bases and J by 0 bases, leaving 8 bases between them. Germline V gives CDR1 MNHNS, CDR2 SASEGT. The CDR3 DNA is TGTGCCAGCAGTGAACCCGGGTCCTCCTACGAGCAGTACTTC. Its translation is CASSEPGSSYEQYF.

The table lists this clonotype with many counts. The V and J genes are TRBV5-5 and TRBJ2-7; 13 bases align to TRBD2. V lost 4 bases, J lost 3 bases, and 4 bases stayed unmatched. The CDR3 contains 15 residues. Germline assignment: CDR1 SGHKS and CDR2 YYEKEE (reference sequence). The CDR3 bases are TGTGCCAGCAGCCTGGGGACTAGCGGGGACTACGAGCAGTACTTC. Translated, it gives CASSLGTSGDYEQYF.

CDR3 DNA sequence: TGTGCCAGCAGCGCTGCGGGGGAGTCTAGTGAGCAGTTCTTC. Protein product: CASSAAGESSEQFF. V usage is TRBV7-3 and J usage is TRBJ2-1, with 7 bases aligning to TRBD2. The CDR3 is made up of 14 amino acids. The V gene end was trimmed by 5 bases and the J gene end by 9 bases; junction bases not matched to a gene: 10. Looked up from germline, CDR1 is SGHTA and CDR2 is FQGTGA.

The chain uses TRBV5-1 and TRBJ2-3; TRBD2 aligns across 8 bases. The J segment lost 0 bases and the V segment lost 0 bases, leaving 9 bases of the junction unmatched. Germline V CDR1 and CDR2: SGHRS, YFSETQ. The CDR3 runs 18 residues. The CDR3 DNA is TGCGCCAGCAGCTTGGAGGCCAGTGGCGGGGGGAGCACAGATACGCAGTATTTT. Protein product: CASSLEASGGGSTDTQYF.

This clonotype showed up many times. This chain uses TRBV5-1 with TRBJ2-1, with no clear D. This CDR3 region has 15 residues. The germline V and J ends were trimmed by 0 bases and 5 bases, with 12 bases remaining between them. Germline V gene sequence: CDR1 SGHRS, CDR2 YFSETQ. Written as DNA, the CDR3 is TGCGCCAGCAGCTTGGGGACCGAAATACACAATGAGCAGTTCTTC. It codes for CASSLGTEIHNEQFF.

The chain uses TRBV28 and TRBJ2-7, with D tentatively TRBD1 (5 bases). From germline, CDR1 is MDHEN and CDR2 SYDVKM. V gave up 4 bases and J gave up 3 bases, with 13 bases separating them. The CDR3 is 14 amino acids. CDR3: CASSSAGFVYEQYV. For the CDR3, the DNA is TGTGCCAGCAGTTCGGCAGGGTTTGTCTACGAGCAGTACGTC.

In this sample, this clonotype turned up many times. The chain is built from TRBV5-1 and TRBJ1-3; the D is unclear. Trimming pared 0 bases from V and 0 bases from J, leaving 10 bases between. Germline V gene lookup returns CDR1 SGHRS and CDR2 YFSETQ. The CDR3 runs 16 residues. The CDR3 region is CASSLDRAFSGNTIYF. CDR3 nucleotide sequence: TGCGCCAGCAGCTTGGATCGTGCCTTCTCTGGAAACACCATATATTTT.

This clonotype was observed many times. V and J are TRBV15 and TRBJ2-1, with no clear D. Germline CDR1 is LNHNV and CDR2 is YYDKDF (reference sequence). The CDR3 contains 13 residues. Trimming took 7 bases from V and 1 from J, leaving 8 bases between them. The CDR3 region is CATTGGSYNEQFF. DNA for the CDR3: TGTGCCACCACTGGCGGATCCTACAATGAGCAGTTCTTC.

V and J are TRBV11-1 and TRBJ2-1; D gene ambiguous. The CDR3 runs to 12 residues. V dropped 5 bases and J dropped 7 bases, with 9 bases sitting between them. CDR1 and CDR2 (germline): SGHAT, FQDESV (reference sequence). DNA of the CDR3: TGTGCCAGCAGCCCGACTTGGAATGAGCAGTTCTTC. Its protein is CASSPTWNEQFF.

The V gene is TRBV7-2, the J gene TRBJ1-4, with D perhaps matching TRBD1 (5 bases). Trimming removed 5 bases at V and 5 bases at J, with 15 bases between. The CDR3 sequence is 15 residues long. The germline CDR1 and CDR2 sequences are SGHTA and FQGNSA. The CDR3 DNA follows: TGTGCCAGCAGCCCAAAGGGGCGCTCGAATGAAAAACTGTTTTTT. Translated, it gives CASSPKGRSNEKLFF. The whole variable domain, filled in from reference TRBV7-2 and TRBJ1-4, reads GAGVSQSPSNKVTEKGKDVELRCDPISGHTALYWYRQSLGQGLEFLIYFQGNSAPDKSGLPSDRFSAERTGGSVSTLTIQRTQQEDSAVYLCASSPKGRSNEKLFFGSGTQLSVL.

This clonotype was detected ten times or more. The chain has TRBV6-5 and TRBJ2-7; D unresolved. This CDR3 has 12 amino acids. V gave up 5 bases and J gave up 2 bases, with 7 bases separating them. Germline CDR1 reads MNHEY; CDR2 reads SVGAGI. This CDR3 is CASSANTYEQYV. The CDR3 bases are TGTGCCAGCAGTGCGAATACCTACGAGCAGTACGTC.

The chain combines TRBV5-1 with TRBJ2-2; tentatively, D is TRBD2 (6 bases). V shed 4 bases and J shed 7 bases, with 17 bases lying between them. The CDR3 runs 15 residues. Germline V gene sequence: CDR1 SGHRS, CDR2 YFSETQ. The CDR3 sequence: CASSLQEGLGGELFF. The CDR3 DNA sequence: TGCGCCAGCAGCCTACAGGAGGGGTTGGGCGGGGAGCTGTTTTTT.

The chain is built from TRBV28 and TRBJ2-1, with D possibly being TRBD1 (5 bases). Trimming pared 2 bases from V and 7 bases from J, leaving 15 bases between. This CDR3 spans 15 amino acids. Per germline, CDR1 MDHEN and CDR2 SYDVKM. The CDR3 here is CASSLPRRGVNEQFF. In DNA form, the CDR3 reads TGTGCCAGCAGTTTACCGCGAAGGGGCGTTAATGAGCAGTTCTTC.

This clonotype was recorded a few times. The gene calls are TRBV29-1 and TRBJ1-1; 7 positions agree with TRBD1. V gave up 7 bases and J gave up 3 bases; unmatched junction bases: 8. The CDR3 is made up of 13 amino acids. The germline gives CDR1 SQVTM, CDR2 ANQGSEA. The DNA of the CDR3 is TGCAGCGAAAGACAGGGAGCCCACACTGAAGCTTTCTTT. This codes for CSERQGAHTEAFF.

This clonotype was recorded at least ten times. The chain joins TRBV2 to TRBJ2-7; 7 bases are shared with TRBD1. The CDR3 runs to 15 residues. Germline V gives CDR1 SNHLY, CDR2 FYNNEI. The V and J ends lost 3 bases and 0 bases, in that order; junction bases with no gene match: 5. CDR3 amino acids: CASSESRGSSYEQYV. CDR3 sequence (DNA): TGTGCCAGCAGTGAGTCCAGGGGGAGCTCCTACGAGCAGTACGTC.

The rearrangement uses TRBV12-3 or TRBV12-4 and TRBJ2-5; the D gene is possibly TRBD2 (7 bases). The length of the CDR3 is 15 residues. V lost 5 bases, J lost 5 bases, and 18 bases lay in between. CDR3 loop: CASSPSGAGAETQYF. The CDR3 DNA is TGTGCCAGCAGTCCCTCCGGGGCGGGGGCTGAGACCCAGTACTTC.

This clonotype has a count of ten or more. The chain joins TRBV5-1 to TRBJ2-7; 9 nucleotides align to TRBD1. CDR1 and CDR2 (germline): SGHRS, YFSETQ. Germline trimming cut 4 bases from V and 5 bases from J; bases unmatched to any gene: 7. The CDR3 is 14 residues long. CDR3 coding DNA: TGCGCCAGCAGCCCTGACAGGGGGTTCGACGAGCAGTACTTC. This gives the protein CASSPDRGFDEQYF. Supplemented by reference TRBV5-1 and TRBJ2-7, the full variable domain reads KAGVTQTPRYLIKTRGQQVTLSCSPISGHRSVSWYQQTPGQGLQFLFEYFSETQRNKGNFPGRFSGRQFSNSRSEMNVSTLELGDSALYLCASSPDRGFDEQYFGPGTRLTVT.

This clonotype has ten or more counts. The rearrangement joins TRBV4-3 to TRBJ2-5, with D perhaps matching TRBD1 or TRBD2 (5 bases each). Trimming stripped 2 bases from V and 5 bases from J, with 21 bases between. This CDR3 is built from 17 residues. Germline CDR1 reads LGHNA; CDR2 reads YSLEER. CDR3 residues: CASSQTPGPAPGETQYF. The CDR3 DNA reads TGCGCCAGCAGCCAAACTCCGGGACCAGCTCCAGGGGAGACCCAGTACTTC.

V usage is TRBV5-6 and J usage is TRBJ2-3; the match to TRBD2 covers 11 bases. J was trimmed by 6 bases and V by 2 bases; bases with no gene match: 5. Per germline, CDR1 SGHDT and CDR2 YYEEEE. This CDR3 has 15 amino acids. The CDR3 DNA sequence: TGTGCCAGCAGCTTCATGACTAGCGGGGTGGATACGCAGTATTTT. This translates into CASSFMTSGVDTQYF.

The chain recombines TRBV7-2 with TRBJ1-1; D call uncertain. CDR3 length equals 13 residues. V lost 5 bases, J lost 8 bases, and 15 bases lay in between. In germline, CDR1 is SGHTA, CDR2 FQGNSA. This chain's CDR3 is CASSGIIGNEAFF. The CDR3 DNA is TGTGCCAGCAGCGGAATCATTGGGAACGAAGCTTTCTTT.

In its sample, this clonotype was seen many times. The chain combines TRBV7-2 with TRBJ2-2, with TRBD1 matching 9 bases. The length of the CDR3 is 16 residues. V dropped 8 bases and J dropped 6; count of bases not matched to a gene: 13. The germline gives CDR1 SGHTA, CDR2 FQGNSA. The CDR3 protein is CASGIGTGYFAGELFF. The CDR3 DNA reads as TGTGCCAGCGGAATCGGGACAGGGTATTTCGCCGGGGAGCTGTTTTTT.

This clonotype was picked up one time. Just one base apart from a much larger clone, this may be a read error. The CDR3 nucleotides are TGTGCCAGCAGCCTCACCCAGGTGCTGGGAGATACGCAGTATTTT. Translation: CASSLTQVLGDTQYF. The chain uses TRBV7-2 and TRBJ2-3, with unresolved D. The V gene lost 5 bases and the J gene lost 5 bases, with 17 bases spanning the gap. In germline, CDR1 is SGHTA, CDR2 FQGNSA. This CDR3 comprises 15 residues.

J is TRBJ2-1 and V is TRBV25-1; D not certain. The germline gives CDR1 MGHDK, CDR2 SYGVNS. Trimming stripped 1 base from V and 5 bases from J, with 9 bases between. This CDR3 comprises 14 residues. The CDR3 loop reads CASSELGLNNEQFF. CDR3 in DNA: TGTGCCAGCAGTGAATTGGGCCTAAACAATGAGCAGTTCTTC.